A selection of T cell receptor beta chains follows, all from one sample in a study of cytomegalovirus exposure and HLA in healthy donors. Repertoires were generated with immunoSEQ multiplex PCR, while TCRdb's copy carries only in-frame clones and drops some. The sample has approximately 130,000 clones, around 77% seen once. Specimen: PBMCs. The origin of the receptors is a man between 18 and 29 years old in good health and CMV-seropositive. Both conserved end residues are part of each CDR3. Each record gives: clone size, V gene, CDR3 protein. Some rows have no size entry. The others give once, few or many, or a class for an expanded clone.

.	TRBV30	CAWSRGQINNSPLHF
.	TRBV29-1	CSVEPGGNQPQHF
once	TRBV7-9	CASSPNEETTDTQYF
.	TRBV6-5	CASSYSPVPNYGYTF
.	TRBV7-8	CASSLDEGDYGYTF
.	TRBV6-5	CASNPTGSANYGYTF
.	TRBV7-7	CASSLSRLYGYTF
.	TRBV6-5	CASSYAGGGYYGYTF
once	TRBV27	CASSFGQYYGYTF
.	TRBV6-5	CASSYGDSYTDTQYF
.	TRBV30	CAWSATGGYGYTF
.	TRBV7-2	CASSLDPPLERFF
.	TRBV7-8	CASSHGLAEETQYF
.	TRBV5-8	CASGETQYSPLHF
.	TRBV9	CASGRDSHSGANVLTF
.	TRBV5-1	CASSLEGRVKAEAFF
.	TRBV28	CASSSDRTVSYEQYF
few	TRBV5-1	CASSLAGQGNTIYF
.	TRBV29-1	CSVVGEYGGIYEQYF
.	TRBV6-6	CASSTGTYTGELFF
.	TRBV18	CASSQGTGPGNTIYF
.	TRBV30	CASPWGNNEQFF
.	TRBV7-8	CASSFPRDGTGGYYGYTF
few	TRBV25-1	CASSVEGNQPQHF
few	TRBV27	CASSFLGKEEETQYF
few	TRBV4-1	CASSQVQGQGHNNEQFF
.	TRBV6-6	CASSHNRAQETQYF
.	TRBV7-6	CASSLRGSEAFF
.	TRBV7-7	CASSPPQGQGYTDTQYF
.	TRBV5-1	CANSLDQGASGNTIYF
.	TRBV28	CASIPVGVPKSYNEQFF
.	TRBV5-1	CASSLVDPPGDGYTF
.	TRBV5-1	CASSADNNYGYTF
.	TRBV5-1	CASSLSGTGTTSQYF
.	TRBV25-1	CASSEYPVQETQYF
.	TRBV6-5	CASSYVSDYSNYGYTF
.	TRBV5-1	CASSLAAGGTEAFF